These 27 T cell receptor beta chains were all obtained from the same sample, sequenced in a study of shared clonotypes between healthy human individuals. Method: immunoSEQ multiplex PCR; TCRdb's copy keeps in-frame clones and lacks some. The sample consists of about 1 million clones, 75% of them appearing once. Input material: memory CD4+ T cells sorted from blood. Indicated subset: CD45RA-negative fraction. These TCRs come from a man between 18 and 35 years old in good health.

DNA for the CDR3: TGTGCCAGCAGCTTGTCCGGGGGGACCTACGAGCAGTACTTC. The encoded protein is CASSLSGGTYEQYF. J is TRBJ2-7 and V is TRBV7-8; 7 bases align to TRBD2. Germline CDR1 SGHVS, CDR2 FQNEAQ. The CDR3 totals 14 residues. Trimming removed 3 bases from V and 2 bases from J; junction bases left unmatched: 4.

This chain joins TRBV19 and TRBJ1-2, with D possibly being TRBD1 (5 bases). Germline CDR1 LNHDA, CDR2 SQIVND (reference sequence). The CDR3 has 14 residues. Trimming removed 6 bases at V and 8 bases at J, with 19 bases between. The chain's CDR3 is CASRAQGPLPGYTF. CDR3 nucleotide sequence: TGTGCCAGTAGGGCTCAGGGACCCCTACCCGGCTACACCTTC.

The genes are TRBV15 and TRBJ2-7, with TRBD1 matching 8 bases. The CDR3 sequence is 15 residues long. Germline V gene sequence: CDR1 LNHNV, CDR2 YYDKDF (reference sequence). V was clipped by 1 base and J by 3 bases; unmatched bases: 5. CDR3 coding DNA: TGTGCCACCAGCAGAGGACAGGGGAGAAACTACGAGCAGTACTTC. Protein sequence: CATSRGQGRNYEQYF.

The chain uses TRBV29-1 and TRBJ2-7, with D maybe TRBD1 (6 bases). The CDR3 runs 12 residues. The germline V and J ends were trimmed by 7 bases and 2 bases, with 12 bases remaining between them. Looked up from germline, CDR1 is SQVTM and CDR2 is ANQGSEA. The CDR3 spells CSGGQAPYEQYF. In DNA, the CDR3 is TGCAGCGGGGGACAAGCCCCCTACGAGCAGTACTTC.

V gene TRBV7-8 combines with J gene TRBJ2-1; TRBD2 matches 10 bases. The ends lost 5 bases at V and 0 bases at J; junction bases unmatched: 10. Germline-derived CDR1 and CDR2 are SGHVS and FQNEAQ. This CDR3 has 18 residues. CDR3 residues: CASSRPGASGSSYNEQFF. For the CDR3, the DNA is TGTGCCAGCAGCAGGCCCGGGGCTAGCGGGAGCTCCTACAATGAGCAGTTCTTC.

The rearrangement links TRBV21-1 to TRBJ2-3; TRBD2 is the table's D call, not checked against the DNA. TRBV21-1 is given as a pseudogene. CDR3 length: 19 amino acids. The CDR3, as DNA: TGTGCCATCGAAGGAGCGGGAGACAACTTTAGGGCTAGCACAGATACGCAGTATTTT. Protein sequence: CAIEGAGDNFRASTDTQYF.

The chain is built from TRBV6-5 and TRBJ2-5, with D perhaps TRBD2 (6 bases). The germline V gene has CDR1 MNHEY and CDR2 SVGAGI. The CDR3 has 16 amino acids. Trimming removed 4 bases at V and 5 bases at J, with 20 bases between. DNA for the CDR3: TGTGCCAGCAGTTCCCCCGCGGGGCCAGGTGCGGAGACCCAGTACTTC. Amino acid sequence: CASSSPAGPGAETQYF.

The J gene is TRBJ2-7, the V gene TRBV7-3, with D tentatively TRBD1 or TRBD2 (5 bases each). Germline CDR1 reads SGHTA; CDR2 reads FQGTGA. The V and J ends lost 5 bases and 5 bases respectively, with 16 bases between them. The CDR3 consists of 14 residues. This CDR3 reads CASSVYLWDDEQYF. In DNA form, the CDR3 reads TGTGCCAGCAGCGTATATTTATGGGACGACGAGCAGTACTTC. Drawing the rest from reference TRBV7-3 and TRBJ2-7, the complete variable domain is GAGVSQTPSNKVTEKGKYVELRCDPISGHTALYWYRQSLGQGPEFLIYFQGTGAADDSGLPNDRFFAVRPEGSVSTLKIQRTERGDSAVYLCASSVYLWDDEQYFGPGTRLTVT.

This sequence joins TRBV9 and TRBJ2-3, with 7 bases matching TRBD1. Germline lookup yields CDR1 SGDLS and CDR2 YYNGEE. The junction had 5 bases not matched to a gene; V was cut back by 3 bases and J by 1 base. This CDR3 has 15 amino acids. CDR3 nucleotides: TGTGCCAGCAGCGCGACAGGGCCACGCACAGATACGCAGTATTTT. It is translated as CASSATGPRTDTQYF.

This chain connects TRBV19 to TRBJ2-7, with 13 positions matching TRBD2. The ends lost 5 bases at V and 4 bases at J; junction bases unmatched: 14. Germline V gene sequence: CDR1 LNHDA, CDR2 SQIVND (reference sequence). The CDR3 is made up of 18 amino acids. In DNA, the CDR3 is TGTGCCAGTAGTTTAAGACTAGCGGGAGGAATTAAATTATACGAGCAGTACTTC. Translated, it gives CASSLRLAGGIKLYEQYF.

The chain carries TRBV30 and TRBJ2-1, with D perhaps TRBD2 (7 bases). The CDR3 has 17 residues. CDR1 and CDR2 from the germline V gene are GTSNPN and SVGIG (reference sequence). With 1 base removed from V and 0 bases from J, the gap between germline ends came to 16 bases. The CDR3 nucleotides read TGTGCCTGGAGTGCTATGGGCGGGGGCCTCTCCTACAATGAGCAGTTCTTC. Translation gives CAWSAMGGGLSYNEQFF.

The chain couples TRBV10-1 to TRBJ2-1; D unclear. In germline, CDR1 is WNHNN, CDR2 SYGVQD (reference sequence). Trimming left V 2 bases short and J 4 bases short, with 3 bases between. The CDR3 loop spans 12 amino acids. The CDR3 coding sequence is TGCGCCAGCAGTGAGGGGTACAATGAGCAGTTCTTC. Translation: CASSEGYNEQFF.

In this sample, this clone turned up once. The chain recombines TRBV28 with TRBJ1-6; D is possibly TRBD1 (6 bases). This CDR3 is 15 amino acids long. Germline CDR1 and CDR2: MDHEN and SYDVKM. V shed 4 bases and J shed 8 bases, with 15 bases lying between them. The CDR3 nucleotides are TGTGCCAGCAGTTCACTAGTCCAGGGGTATTCACCCCTCCACTTT. Protein: CASSSLVQGYSPLHF.

Comments on this clone: This same CDR3 is encoded by further DNA sequences in the sample. The chain carries TRBV28 and TRBJ2-7; TRBD2 matches at 7 bases. Looked up from germline, CDR1 is MDHEN and CDR2 is SYDVKM. The CDR3 has 14 residues. Germline trimming cut 2 bases from V and 0 bases from J; bases unmatched to any gene: 1. The CDR3: CASSLAGVSYEQYF. In DNA, the CDR3 is TGTGCCAGCAGTTTAGCGGGAGTCTCCTACGAGCAGTACTTC.

About this clone: Other DNA sequences in this specimen translate into the identical CDR3. The V gene is TRBV2, the J gene TRBJ1-1; no reliable D call. The CDR3 spans 16 residues. The germline CDR1 and CDR2 sequences are SNHLY and FYNNEI. V lost 2 bases and J lost 0, with 13 bases in between. The CDR3 protein is CASSENRPLMNTEAFF. As DNA, the CDR3 is TGTGCCAGCAGTGAAAATCGACCTTTAATGAACACTGAAGCTTTCTTT.

The chain carries TRBV27 and TRBJ2-7; TRBD2 aligns across 13 bases. V gave up 0 bases and J gave up 7 bases; unmatched junction bases: 18. The CDR3 length is 20 residues. CDR1 is MNHEY, CDR2 SMNVEV, per germline (reference sequence). The CDR3 loop is CASSLSTLGTSGTTPGEQYF. The CDR3 DNA sequence: TGTGCCAGCAGTTTATCGACCCTAGGGACTAGCGGGACCACACCGGGGGAGCAGTACTTC.

The chain links TRBV27 to TRBJ2-2; 8 nucleotides align to TRBD2. The ends lost 5 bases at V and 5 bases at J; junction bases unmatched: 13. The length of the CDR3 is 17 residues. Per the germline V gene, CDR1 is MNHEY and CDR2 is SMNVEV (reference sequence). CDR3 nucleotide sequence: TGTGCCAGCAGTGCGGGGCCGGGACTAGAGGGTACCGGGGAGCTGTTTTTT. This gives the protein CASSAGPGLEGTGELFF.

This CDR3 reads CASSFNSGTEAFF. CDR3 nucleotide sequence: TGTGCCAGCAGCTTTAATAGCGGGACTGAAGCTTTCTTT. The V gene is TRBV7-9, the J gene TRBJ1-1; D call uncertain. The CDR3 has 13 residues. Looked up from germline, CDR1 is SEHNR and CDR2 is FQNEAQ (reference sequence). The V and J ends lost 3 bases and 5 bases respectively, with 10 bases between them.

The rearrangement uses TRBV7-2 and TRBJ2-7; TRBD2 might be the D (5 bases). The CDR3 is 13 residues long. Germline V gene data show CDR1 as SGHTA and CDR2 as FQGNSA. Trimming cost V 3 bases and J 7 bases, with 13 bases left between them. CDR3 region: CASSFRFRGEQYF. Here the CDR3 DNA reads TGTGCCAGCAGCTTTCGGTTTCGCGGGGAGCAGTACTTC.

The V call is TRBV7-2, the J call TRBJ2-1; D unresolved. The CDR3 totals 15 residues. V gave up 4 bases and J gave up 2 bases, with 12 bases separating them. Germline V gene lookup returns CDR1 SGHTA and CDR2 FQGNSA. This chain's CDR3 is CASSSTTSPYNEQFF. For the CDR3, the DNA is TGTGCCAGCAGCTCCACGACTTCCCCCTACAATGAGCAGTTCTTC.

The CDR3 sequence is CASSQVGGFYNEQFF. The CDR3 coding sequence is TGTGCCAGCAGCCAAGTGGGAGGATTTTACAATGAGCAGTTCTTC. This sequence joins TRBV14 and TRBJ2-1; D is perhaps TRBD2 (6 bases). This CDR3 has 15 residues. The germline V gene encodes CDR1 SGHDN and CDR2 FVKESK. The V end was cut by 1 base, the J end by 4 bases, with 11 bases between.

The chain recombines TRBV14 with TRBJ2-5, with 7 bases aligning to TRBD2. The length of the CDR3 is 13 residues. V lost 8 bases, J lost 1 base, and 4 bases stayed unmatched. The germline CDR1 and CDR2 sequences are SGHDN and FVKESK. For the CDR3, the DNA is TGTGCCAGCGGGGGAGGGTCCCAAGAGACCCAGTACTTC. Translating gives CASGGGSQETQYF.

The V and J genes are TRBV29-1 and TRBJ2-6, with D possibly TRBD1 on 6 matching bases. The germline CDR1 and CDR2 sequences are SQVTM and ANQGSEA. The CDR3 is 16 residues long. V was clipped by 5 bases and J by 0 bases, with 14 bases between them. CDR3 in amino acids: CSVIRDTTSGANVLTF. Here the CDR3 DNA reads TGCAGCGTTATCCGGGACACAACCTCTGGGGCCAACGTCCTGACTTTC.

This clone was observed a few times. This sequence joins TRBV9 and TRBJ1-3; possibly TRBD1 for D (5 bases). Trimming pared 4 bases from V and 0 bases from J, leaving 17 bases between. The CDR3 extends over 17 amino acids. Germline CDR1 SGDLS, CDR2 YYNGEE. The CDR3 here is CASSPSRQPFSGNTIYF. DNA of the CDR3: TGTGCCAGCAGCCCGAGCCGACAGCCCTTCTCTGGAAACACCATATATTTT.

The chain carries TRBV7-2 and TRBJ2-1, with 8 bases that match TRBD2. Per germline, CDR1 SGHTA and CDR2 FQGNSA. Trimming took 5 bases from V and 0 from J; bases not matched to a gene: 15. The CDR3 is made up of 19 amino acids. CDR3 protein: CASSLLGASGLSSYNEQFF. CDR3 nucleotides: TGTGCCAGCAGCCTCCTCGGGGCTAGCGGGCTTAGCTCCTACAATGAGCAGTTCTTC.

In its sample, this clone was seen a few times. This rearrangement joins TRBV28 to TRBJ1-2, with unresolved D. Trimming left V 5 bases short and J 0 bases short, with 7 bases between. Germline V gives CDR1 MDHEN, CDR2 SYDVKM. This CDR3 has 13 amino acids. CDR3 sequence reads: CASSEQTNYGYTF. Here the CDR3 DNA reads TGTGCCAGCAGTGAACAGACTAACTATGGCTACACCTTC.

This CDR3 reads CASSYRDRGGDEQFF. The CDR3 DNA follows: TGCGCCAGCAGCTACCGGGACAGGGGCGGCGATGAGCAGTTCTTC. This sequence joins TRBV5-1 and TRBJ2-1, with 10 nucleotides matching TRBD1. The germline V gene encodes CDR1 SGHRS and CDR2 YFSETQ. The CDR3 length is 15 residues. Trimming removed 3 bases from V and 8 bases from J; junction bases left unmatched: 8.